Below are 5 T cell receptor beta chains sequenced from a single sample in a study of T-cell reconstitution after alpha-beta-depleted transplantation in children. Molecular barcoding with unique molecular identifiers was used for the TCRbeta library. TCRdb called the PCR reads again in MiXCR, with one record for every CDR3 protein. This repertoire shows tens of thousands of distinct CDR3 sequences, less than 6% found once; its top ten account for roughly 31%. Sample: PBMCs, mostly from graft donor cells, taken 60 days after TCRalphabeta/CD19-depleted stem cell transplant. Receptors were obtained from a female patient aged 2-9 years who had a stem cell transplant for aplastic anemia, so the T cells may come from the graft donor.

This clonotype was seen many times. CDR3 amino acids: CASSERGTGELFF. The CDR3 nucleotides are TGTGCCAGCAGCGAACGGGGAACCGGGGAGCTGTTTTTT. The rearrangement uses TRBV7-9 and TRBJ2-2, with TRBD2 as a possible D gene (5 bases). V lost 5 bases, J lost 5 bases, and 9 bases lay in between. Germline loops: CDR1 SEHNR, CDR2 FQNEAQ (reference sequence). CDR3 size: 13 residues.

This clonotype occurred many times. This rearrangement joins TRBV18 to TRBJ2-3, with TRBD2 as a possible D gene (6 bases). This CDR3 comprises 15 residues. From germline, CDR1 is KGHSH and CDR2 LQKENI. Trimming took off 0 bases at V and 1 base at J, with 8 bases between the two ends. CDR3 region: CASSPPREGTDTQYF. CDR3 DNA sequence: TGTGCCAGCTCACCACCGAGGGAGGGCACAGATACGCAGTATTTT.

Many counts were recorded for this clonotype. A much larger clone sits a single nucleotide away, making a read error possible. This sequence joins TRBV7-2 and TRBJ2-1; D remains unclear. Trimming cost V 1 base and J 4 bases, with 5 bases left between them. Germline CDR1 SGHTA, CDR2 FQGNSA. The CDR3 is 13 residues long. CDR3 protein: CASSLVGYNEQFF. The CDR3 DNA is TGTGCCAGCAGCTTAGTCGGTTACAATGAGCAGTTCTTC. The variable domain in full, with the rest retrieved from reference TRBV7-2 and TRBJ2-1, is GAGVSQSPSNKVTEKGKDVELRCDPISGHTALYWYRQSLGQGLEFLIYFQGNSAPDKSGLPSDRFSAERTGGSVSTLTIQRTQQEDSAVYLCASSLVGYNEQFFGPGTRLTVL.

This clonotype appeared many times. The chain uses TRBV20-1 and TRBJ2-5; 9 nucleotides match TRBD1. CDR1 is DFQATT and CDR2 is SNEGSKA in the germline V gene (reference sequence). This CDR3 region has 15 residues. The ends lost 3 bases at V and 5 bases at J; junction bases unmatched: 10. The CDR3 sequence: CSARKPLGTGETQYF. CDR3 coding DNA: TGCAGTGCTAGGAAGCCCCTCGGGACAGGGGAGACCCAGTACTTC.

This clonotype was observed at least ten times. The chain couples TRBV7-2 to TRBJ2-3, with D hard to call. V lost 1 base and J lost 2, with 10 bases in between. In germline, CDR1 is SGHTA, CDR2 FQGNSA. The CDR3 loop spans 15 amino acids. The chain's CDR3 is CASSLDKVPTDTQYF. For the CDR3, the DNA is TGTGCCAGCAGCTTAGACAAGGTCCCCACAGATACGCAGTATTTT.